These T cell receptor beta chains were read from a single sample in a study of CD8 T cells in ankylosing spondylitis. TCRdb processed the 5' RACE reads anew with MiXCR; each CDR3 protein has one entry. The sample carries 750,000 to 850,000 distinct CDR3 sequences, approximately 10% recorded once. Sequenced sample: blood, either unsorted or a sorted T cell fraction (not recorded which). Receptors were obtained from a male donor with ankylosing spondylitis. CDR3s include the opening cysteine and the closing phenylalanine or tryptophan. Each record gives: V gene, clone size, CDR3 length, J gene, D gene, CDR3 protein, CDR3 DNA. A D gene is named only where the DNA matches it firmly. Size tells how often a clone was seen (once, few, many) or the class of an expanded clone, and some rows leave it out.

v_call: TRBV6-2/TRBV6-3; clone_size: many; cdr3_length: 15; j_call: TRBJ1-5; d_call: TRBD1; cdr3_aa: CASSYSTGLYQPQHF; cdr3_nt: TGTGCCAGCAGTTACTCGACAGGGTTGTACCAGCCCCAGCATTTT
v_call: TRBV5-1; clone_size: .; cdr3_length: 14; j_call: TRBJ1-2; d_call: TRBD1; cdr3_aa: CASSLTGTGYGYTF; cdr3_nt: TGCGCCAGCAGCTTAACCGGGACAGGGTATGGCTACACCTTC
v_call: TRBV11-2; clone_size: few; cdr3_length: 13; j_call: TRBJ1-2; d_call: .; cdr3_aa: CASSSLGARGYTF; cdr3_nt: TGTGCCAGCAGCTCCCTGGGGGCGAGAGGCTACACCTTC
v_call: TRBV20-1; clone_size: .; cdr3_length: 18; j_call: TRBJ2-5; d_call: TRBD1; cdr3_aa: CSATGQGASLISGETQYF; cdr3_nt: TGCAGTGCTACCGGACAGGGGGCAAGTTTAATTTCTGGAGAGACCCAGTACTTC
v_call: TRBV3-1; clone_size: few; cdr3_length: 13; j_call: TRBJ1-1; d_call: .; cdr3_aa: CASSQDYGTEAFF; cdr3_nt: TGTGCCAGCAGCCAAGATTATGGCACTGAAGCTTTCTTT
v_call: TRBV6-2/TRBV6-3; clone_size: .; cdr3_length: 17; j_call: TRBJ2-1; d_call: TRBD2; cdr3_aa: CASSYPGGSGRLNEQFF; cdr3_nt: TGTGCCAGCAGTTACCCCGGCGGTAGCGGGAGGTTAAATGAGCAGTTCTTC
v_call: TRBV12-3/TRBV12-4; clone_size: few; cdr3_length: 14; j_call: TRBJ2-7; d_call: TRBD2; cdr3_aa: CASSASGGYYEQYF; cdr3_nt: TGTGCCAGCAGCGCCTCCGGGGGGTATTACGAGCAGTACTTC
v_call: TRBV2; clone_size: .; cdr3_length: 12; j_call: TRBJ1-1; d_call: .; cdr3_aa: CASSELQAGAFF; cdr3_nt: TGTGCCAGCAGTGAATTACAGGCCGGAGCTTTCTTT
v_call: TRBV7-2; clone_size: .; cdr3_length: 15; j_call: TRBJ2-7; d_call: .; cdr3_aa: CASSLEGTSTYEQYF; cdr3_nt: TGTGCCAGCAGCTTAGAAGGGACCTCAACCTACGAGCAGTACTTC
v_call: TRBV6-1; clone_size: .; cdr3_length: 17; j_call: TRBJ2-1; d_call: TRBD2; cdr3_aa: CASTSPWGQAGANEQFF; cdr3_nt: TGTGCCAGCACCTCCCCCTGGGGACAAGCGGGGGCAAATGAGCAGTTCTTC
v_call: TRBV4-3; clone_size: many; cdr3_length: 13; j_call: TRBJ2-3; d_call: .; cdr3_aa: CASSPQLTDTQYF; cdr3_nt: TGCGCCAGCAGCCCCCAGCTTACAGATACGCAGTATTTT
v_call: TRBV29-1; clone_size: .; cdr3_length: 15; j_call: TRBJ1-4; d_call: .; cdr3_aa: CSVATQGSYNEKLFF; cdr3_nt: TGCAGCGTGGCAACCCAGGGGTCATATAATGAAAAACTGTTTTTT
v_call: TRBV12-3/TRBV12-4; clone_size: few; cdr3_length: 13; j_call: TRBJ1-5; d_call: .; cdr3_aa: CASSPWTGQPQHF; cdr3_nt: TGTGCCAGCAGTCCGTGGACTGGGCAGCCCCAGCATTTT
v_call: TRBV20-1; clone_size: many; cdr3_length: 14; j_call: TRBJ2-3; d_call: TRBD2; cdr3_aa: CSARVRAGADTQYF; cdr3_nt: TGCAGTGCTAGAGTTCGAGCGGGGGCAGATACGCAGTATTTT
v_call: TRBV6-5; clone_size: few; cdr3_length: 12; j_call: TRBJ1-1; d_call: .; cdr3_aa: CASSHRESEAFF; cdr3_nt: TGTGCCAGCAGTCACAGGGAAAGTGAAGCTTTCTTT
v_call: TRBV7-4; clone_size: few; cdr3_length: 10; j_call: TRBJ2-5; d_call: .; cdr3_aa: CASSPLTQYF; cdr3_nt: TGTGCCAGCAGCCCATTGACCCAGTACTTC
v_call: TRBV5-1; clone_size: .; cdr3_length: 15; j_call: TRBJ1-1; d_call: .; cdr3_aa: CASSRGGVLNTEAFF; cdr3_nt: TGCGCCAGCAGTCGTGGAGGGGTGTTGAACACTGAAGCTTTCTTT
v_call: TRBV28; clone_size: .; cdr3_length: 15; j_call: TRBJ2-2; d_call: TRBD1; cdr3_aa: CASSDRTGWTGELFF; cdr3_nt: TGTGCCAGCAGTGACCGGACAGGGTGGACCGGGGAGCTGTTTTTT
v_call: TRBV20-1; clone_size: few; cdr3_length: 15; j_call: TRBJ2-7; d_call: TRBD1; cdr3_aa: CSATRATGAIYEQYF; cdr3_nt: TGCAGTGCTACTAGGGCGACAGGGGCGATCTACGAGCAGTACTTC
v_call: TRBV11-1; clone_size: few; cdr3_length: 18; j_call: TRBJ2-5; d_call: TRBD2; cdr3_aa: CASSLRTSGGRYQETQYF; cdr3_nt: TGTGCCAGCAGCTTAAGGACTAGCGGGGGCCGGTACCAAGAGACCCAGTACTTC
v_call: TRBV5-1; clone_size: few; cdr3_length: 13; j_call: TRBJ2-7; d_call: .; cdr3_aa: CASRRELIEPQYF; cdr3_nt: TGCGCCAGCAGGAGGGAACTCATCGAGCCGCAGTACTTC
v_call: TRBV5-1; clone_size: .; cdr3_length: 15; j_call: TRBJ2-1; d_call: TRBD2; cdr3_aa: CASSPRTSGTNEQFF; cdr3_nt: TGCGCCAGCAGCCCTAGGACTAGCGGGACTAATGAGCAGTTCTTC
v_call: TRBV27; clone_size: few; cdr3_length: 13; j_call: TRBJ1-2; d_call: .; cdr3_aa: CASRPGRNYGYTF; cdr3_nt: TGTGCCAGCCGTCCGGGTCGGAACTATGGCTACACCTTC
v_call: TRBV12-3/TRBV12-4; clone_size: .; cdr3_length: 13; j_call: TRBJ2-1; d_call: TRBD2; cdr3_aa: CASRGLAGYEQFF; cdr3_nt: TGTGCCAGCAGGGGACTAGCGGGATATGAGCAGTTCTTC
v_call: TRBV5-1; clone_size: many; cdr3_length: 13; j_call: TRBJ1-2; d_call: .; cdr3_aa: CASSEPGHYGYTF; cdr3_nt: TGCGCCAGCAGCGAACCGGGCCACTATGGCTACACCTTC
v_call: TRBV20-1; clone_size: .; cdr3_length: 14; j_call: TRBJ2-5; d_call: .; cdr3_aa: CSARDWHGQETQYF; cdr3_nt: TGCAGTGCTAGAGATTGGCACGGCCAAGAGACCCAGTACTTC
v_call: TRBV7-2; clone_size: .; cdr3_length: 15; j_call: TRBJ2-7; d_call: TRBD2; cdr3_aa: CASSAGRQWSYEQYF; cdr3_nt: TGTGCCAGCAGCGCCGGGAGGCAATGGAGCTACGAGCAGTACTTC
v_call: TRBV5-1; clone_size: .; cdr3_length: 13; j_call: TRBJ2-1; d_call: .; cdr3_aa: CASSLEEDNEQFF; cdr3_nt: TGCGCCAGCAGCCTGGAGGAGGACAATGAGCAGTTCTTC
v_call: TRBV20-1; clone_size: many; cdr3_length: 13; j_call: TRBJ2-7; d_call: TRBD2; cdr3_aa: CSAPGLAIYEQYF; cdr3_nt: TGCAGTGCTCCGGGACTAGCTATCTACGAGCAGTACTTC
v_call: TRBV7-2; clone_size: many; cdr3_length: 13; j_call: TRBJ1-1; d_call: .; cdr3_aa: CASSLEAGRGAFF; cdr3_nt: TGTGCCAGCAGCTTAGAAGCAGGGCGGGGAGCTTTCTTT